The rows below give T cell receptor beta chains drawn from one sample of a study of T cell responses to AZD1222 COVID-19 vaccine. Data came from immunoSEQ multiplex PCR; TCRdb stores just in-frame clones and leaves some out. The sample has some 110,000 clones; more than 75% are singletons. This specimen consisted of peripheral blood, obtained on day 0 of AZD1222 vaccination. The source is an adult in good health. Both conserved end residues are part of each CDR3. D genes are given only for firm matches. A clone size is listed for some rows: how often the clone was seen (once, few, many), or a class if it is expanded.

CDR3 DNA	CDR3 protein	J gene	clone size	V gene	D gene
TGTGCTAGTGGGATGAGGGGGTTCGGCACCTTC	CASGMRGFGTF	TRBJ1-2	.	TRBV12-5	.
TGTGCCAGCAGCCCGGACAGTCAAGCTTTCTTT	CASSPDSQAFF	TRBJ1-1	few	TRBV7-2	.
TGCGCCAGCAGCCAAGATTTTCGGGAGGCCCAGAGTGTGGCGGGCTACACCTTC	CASSQDFREAQSVAGYTF	TRBJ1-2	.	TRBV4-1	.
TGCGCCAGACCAAAACAGGGACTCTACTCCTACGAGCAGTACTTC	CARPKQGLYSYEQYF	TRBJ2-7	.	TRBV10-1	.
TGTGCCAGCAGCTTAGTTCGCAGGGCGACAGATACGCAGTATTTT	CASSLVRRATDTQYF	TRBJ2-3	.	TRBV7-2	.
TGTGCCAGCAGCCAAGAAGCGTACAATGAGCAGTTCTTC	CASSQEAYNEQFF	TRBJ2-1	.	TRBV3-1/TRBV3-2	.
TGTGCCAGCAGTTCTCCCGCGACAGGGTTTGGCGAGCAGTACTTC	CASSSPATGFGEQYF	TRBJ2-7	.	TRBV28	TRBD1
TGTGCCAGCAGCCTTTTTGGCGGGGGGGCCCCCAGTGAGCAGTTCTTC	CASSLFGGGAPSEQFF	TRBJ2-1	.	TRBV7-2	TRBD2
TGCGCCAGCAGCTTGTATAGTAGCAATCAGCCCCAGCATTTT	CASSLYSSNQPQHF	TRBJ1-5	.	TRBV5-1	.
TGTGCCAGCAGCTCCCCCAGACAGAGTGAAGCTTTCTTT	CASSSPRQSEAFF	TRBJ1-1	.	TRBV7-9	.
TGCGCCAGCAGCCCCCTCAGAGGTGGGTACGAGCAGTACTTC	CASSPLRGGYEQYF	TRBJ2-7	.	TRBV4-3	.
TGTGCCAGCAGTTTATATCGGGGGAAGAAGGCTTTCTTT	CASSLYRGKKAFF	TRBJ1-1	.	TRBV27	.
TGCAGCGTGGCGGGACAGGGTAAAGGTGGTGAAGCTTTCTTT	CSVAGQGKGGEAFF	TRBJ1-1	.	TRBV29-1	TRBD1
TGTGCCACCAGCAGAGACCCGAACACTGAAGCTTTCTTT	CATSRDPNTEAFF	TRBJ1-1	.	TRBV15	.
TGTGCCAGTAGTTTATTCGGTGGGACGGAGCCCACCTACGAGCAGTACTTC	CASSLFGGTEPTYEQYF	TRBJ2-7	.	TRBV19	.
TGTGCCTGTGCCGGGACAGGGTATACAGATACGCAGTATTTT	CACAGTGYTDTQYF	TRBJ2-3	.	TRBV30	TRBD1
TGTGCCAGCAGTTTGAGGGGGACGGTGTCCATTAGCACAGATACGCAGTATTTT	CASSLRGTVSISTDTQYF	TRBJ2-3	.	TRBV6-2/TRBV6-3	.
TGTGCCAGCAGCTCAGGGAACACCGGGGAGCTGTTTTTT	CASSSGNTGELFF	TRBJ2-2	.	TRBV13	.
TGTGCCAGCTCATTCGGACTAGCGGCAATCTACGAGCAGTACTTC	CASSFGLAAIYEQYF	TRBJ2-7	.	TRBV18	TRBD2
TGTGCCAGCAGCGACTACACTGAAGCTTTCTTT	CASSDYTEAFF	TRBJ1-1	.	TRBV5-4	.
TGTGCCTGGAGTGTCCAGGGGATGGGGAACACTGAAGCTTTCTTT	CAWSVQGMGNTEAFF	TRBJ1-1	.	TRBV30	.
TGCGCCAGCAGTCAACACGGGTTCAATGAAAAACTGTTTTTT	CASSQHGFNEKLFF	TRBJ1-4	.	TRBV4-3	.
TGTGCCAGCAGCTTGGTTCGGGGGCCCTCTAACTATGGCTACACCTTC	CASSLVRGPSNYGYTF	TRBJ1-2	.	TRBV5-4	.
TGCGCCAGCAGCCAAGCCCGGGACAGGAATTCACCCCTCCACTTT	CASSQARDRNSPLHF	TRBJ1-6	.	TRBV4-3	TRBD1
TGTGCCAGCAGTGCTGTCAATCAGCCCCAGCATTTT	CASSAVNQPQHF	TRBJ1-5	.	TRBV2	.
TGTGCCAGCAGCCATACTCGGACAGAGGGACCAGATACGCAGTATTTT	CASSHTRTEGPDTQYF	TRBJ2-3	.	TRBV7-3	.
TGTGCCAGTAGTCCAGTACAAGGCAGCAACTATGGCTACACCTTC	CASSPVQGSNYGYTF	TRBJ1-2	.	TRBV19	.
TGTGCCAGCACCTCAGTATTTTCTTTAGGCGAGCAGTACTTC	CASTSVFSLGEQYF	TRBJ2-7	once	TRBV11-2	.
TGTGCCTGCTGGAAAGAAGCTTTCTTT	CACWKEAFF	TRBJ1-1	once	TRBV2	.
TGTGCCAGCAGCAAAAAACAGGGGTCCCAAGAGACCCAGTACTTC	CASSKKQGSQETQYF	TRBJ2-5	.	TRBV7-9	TRBD1
TGCGCCAGCAGCCCTCAACCCGACAGGGAAGCTGAAGCTTTCTTT	CASSPQPDREAEAFF	TRBJ1-1	few	TRBV5-1	TRBD1
TGTGCCAGCAGTAAGGCTCTAGCGGGGGAAGAGACCCAGTACTTC	CASSKALAGEETQYF	TRBJ2-5	.	TRBV7-6	TRBD2
TGTGCCAGCAGTAAAACAAGAGCAAGCTCCTACGAGCAGTACTTC	CASSKTRASSYEQYF	TRBJ2-7	.	TRBV27	.
TGTGCCAGCAGCTTGGGAGACGCCAGGGGGCTTCAAGGCTACACCTTC	CASSLGDARGLQGYTF	TRBJ1-2	.	TRBV5-6	TRBD1
TGTGCCAGCAGCTCACCTACTAGCGGGGGCACAGATACGCAGTATTTT	CASSSPTSGGTDTQYF	TRBJ2-3	.	TRBV5-4	TRBD2